This T cell receptor beta chain was documented in a study of cytomegalovirus exposure and HLA in healthy donors. 13 Jbeta primers and 60 Vbeta primers were used for the PCR. Clones were sequenced by immunoSEQ multiplex PCR, and TCRdb holds only the in-frame ones, with some missing. The sample has some 140,000 clones, 75% to 85% seen once. Study-level points and caveats: Some TCR beta chains (around 180 of them) were listed as cytomegalovirus-associated.

This clone was detected only once. Its antigen is unidentified. Sequencing was carried out using PBMCs. The receptor was derived from a woman in her forties in good health and CMV-seronegative.

CDR3 loop: CATWTGIDGYTF. The CDR3 bases are TGTGCCACATGGACAGGGATTGATGGCTACACCTTC. This chain links TRBV27 with TRBJ1-2; the match to TRBD1 covers 8 bases. This CDR3 is 12 amino acids long. J gave up 6 bases and V 10 bases, and 7 bases lay outside the gene matches. Germline loops: CDR1 MNHEY, CDR2 SMNVEV (reference sequence).